This T cell receptor beta chain is drawn from a study of shared T cell receptors in the human thymus. Method: immunoSEQ multiplex PCR; TCRdb's copy keeps in-frame clones and lacks some. In the table there are roughly 550,000 clones, around 78% of which are singletons. These same data were also listed under a study on human thymus T cells. This second study says: Among thymic and blood repertoires, usage of V and J genes appeared biased.

The sample comprised thymocytes. The receptor comes from a boy under two years old with a congenital heart defect.

In nucleotides, the CDR3 is TGCGCCAGCAGGAGCGGGGCCGGGACAGGGTATCAGCCCCAGCATTTT. The encoded protein is CASRSGAGTGYQPQHF. The chain couples TRBV10-1 to TRBJ1-5, with 9 bases lining up with TRBD1. The V and J ends lost 6 bases and 5 bases, in that order; junction bases with no gene match: 11. CDR1 WNHNN and CDR2 SYGVQD come from the germline V gene (reference sequence). The CDR3 totals 16 residues.